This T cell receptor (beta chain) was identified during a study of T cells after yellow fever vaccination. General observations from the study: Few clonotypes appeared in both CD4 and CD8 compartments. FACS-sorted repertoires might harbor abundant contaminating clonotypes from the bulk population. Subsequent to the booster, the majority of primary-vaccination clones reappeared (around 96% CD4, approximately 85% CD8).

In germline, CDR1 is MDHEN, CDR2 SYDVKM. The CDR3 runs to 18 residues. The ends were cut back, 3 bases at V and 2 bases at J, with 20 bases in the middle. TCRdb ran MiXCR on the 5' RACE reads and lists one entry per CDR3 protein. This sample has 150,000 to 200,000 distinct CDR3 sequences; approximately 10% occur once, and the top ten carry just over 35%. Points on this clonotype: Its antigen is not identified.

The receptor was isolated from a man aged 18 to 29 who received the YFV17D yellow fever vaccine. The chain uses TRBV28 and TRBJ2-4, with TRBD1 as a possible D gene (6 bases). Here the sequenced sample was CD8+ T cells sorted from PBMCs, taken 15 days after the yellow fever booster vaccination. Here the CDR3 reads CASSFTLGQGWSKNIQYF. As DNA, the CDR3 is TGTGCCAGCAGTTTCACGTTGGGGCAGGGGTGGTCCAAAAACATTCAGTACTTC.